This is a list of T cell receptor beta chains from one sample in a study of regulatory T cells in long-lasting Graves disease. MiXCR, run by TCRdb on the multiplex PCR reads, gives a single entry per CDR3 protein. The sample has roughly 500,000 distinct CDR3 sequences, around an eighth seen once. This sample was also put to use in a study of T cells in Graves' hyperthyroidism and ophthalmopathy.

The input for sequencing was peripheral blood mononuclear cells (PBMCs), taken at new diagnosis, from a patient treated with antithyroid drugs. These receptors all come from a man aged 25-45 years with Graves disease. The CDR3 runs from the conserved cysteine through the conserved F or W. A D gene is named only where the DNA matches it firmly. Size is stated for part of the rows, as once, few or many counts, or as a class when the clone is expanded.

CDR3 protein	CDR3 DNA	CDR3 length	clone size	J gene	D gene	V gene
CASSYGTGFQETQYF	TGTGCCAGCAGTTACGGGACAGGGTTCCAAGAGACCCAGTACTTC	15	many	TRBJ2-5	TRBD1	TRBV6-4
CASSFKRNTGELFF	TGTGCCAGCAGCTTCAAGCGGAACACCGGGGAGCTGTTTTTT	14	many	TRBJ2-2	-	TRBV7-9
CASTLVGALRGYTF	TGTGCCAGCACTCTGGTCGGGGCGCTACGAGGCTACACCTTC	14	many	TRBJ1-2	-	TRBV6-1
CASSPVGSRYGYTF	TGTGCCAGCTCACCAGTAGGCAGTCGATATGGCTACACCTTC	14	-	TRBJ1-2	-	TRBV18
CASRDRASYEQYF	TGTGCCAGCCGGGACAGGGCCTCCTACGAGCAGTACTTC	13	many	TRBJ2-7	TRBD1	TRBV12-3/TRBV12-4
CASSLARERDEQFF	TGTGCCAGCAGCTTGGCCAGGGAACGGGATGAGCAGTTCTTC	14	many	TRBJ2-1	-	TRBV7-2
CSAEKGGNTEAFF	TGCAGTGCTGAGAAGGGGGGGAACACTGAAGCTTTCTTT	13	-	TRBJ1-1	-	TRBV20-1
CSVAGGSGSLGDEQFF	TGCAGCGTTGCTGGCGGTAGCGGGAGTCTAGGCGATGAGCAGTTCTTC	16	many	TRBJ2-1	TRBD2	TRBV29-1
CARSPQGNTEAFF	TGTGCCCGAAGCCCGCAGGGGAACACTGAAGCTTTCTTT	13	-	TRBJ1-1	-	TRBV30
CASSWGRLAGRVETQYF	TGTGCCAGCAGCTGGGGCCGGCTGGCCGGCAGGGTGGAGACCCAGTACTTC	17	-	TRBJ2-5	-	TRBV5-5
CASSYGQLSTDTQYF	TGTGCCAGCAGTTACGGACAGCTAAGCACAGATACGCAGTATTTT	15	many	TRBJ2-3	-	TRBV6-2/TRBV6-3
CASSLGGVSADTQYF	TGTGCCAGCAGCTTAGGGGGGGTATCAGCAGATACGCAGTATTTT	15	many	TRBJ2-3	-	TRBV7-9
CASSPDRARQETQYF	TGTGCCAGCTCACCAGACAGGGCCCGCCAAGAGACCCAGTACTTC	15	many	TRBJ2-5	TRBD1	TRBV18
CASSLGRTYEQYF	TGCGCCAGCAGCTTGGGACGGACCTACGAGCAGTACTTC	13	many	TRBJ2-7	-	TRBV5-1
CSASWRGEDEQFF	TGCAGTGCTAGCTGGCGGGGCGAGGATGAGCAGTTCTTC	13	many	TRBJ2-1	-	TRBV20-1
CASSPTSGDAYEQYF	TGTGCCAGCTCACCGACTAGCGGGGACGCCTACGAGCAGTACTTC	15	many	TRBJ2-7	TRBD2	TRBV18
CASSPYMTSGSSEQFF	TGTGCCAGCAGCCCTTATATGACTAGCGGGAGTTCTGAGCAGTTCTTC	16	-	TRBJ2-1	TRBD2	TRBV6-1
CASSLEGGASTDTQYF	TGCGCCAGCAGCTTGGAGGGGGGAGCTAGCACAGATACGCAGTATTTT	16	many	TRBJ2-3	-	TRBV5-1
CAARRQGGGNTIYF	TGTGCCGCTCGTCGTCAGGGGGGTGGAAACACCATATATTTT	14	many	TRBJ1-3	TRBD1	TRBV6-1
CASRDNNEKLFF	TGTGCCAGCCGGGACAATAATGAAAAACTGTTTTTT	12	-	TRBJ1-4	-	TRBV2
CASSIGPNTGELFF	TGTGCCAGTAGTATTGGACCGAACACCGGGGAGCTGTTTTTT	14	-	TRBJ2-2	-	TRBV19
CASSTEIENTEAFF	TGTGCCAGCTCAACAGAAATAGAGAACACTGAAGCTTTCTTT	14	many	TRBJ1-1	-	TRBV18
CASRRTGGASGANVLTF	TGTGCCAGTAGACGAACAGGGGGCGCCTCTGGGGCCAACGTCCTGACTTTC	17	few	TRBJ2-6	TRBD1	TRBV19
CAWSGSLSYEQYF	TGTGCCTGGAGTGGGTCGCTTTCCTACGAGCAGTACTTC	13	few	TRBJ2-7	-	TRBV30
CASSPEDYPNYEQYF	TGTGCCAGCAGCCCGGAGGACTACCCAAACTACGAGCAGTACTTC	15	few	TRBJ2-7	-	TRBV9
CASAVGSTAYEQYF	TGTGCCAGCGCTGTTGGGTCTACCGCCTACGAGCAGTACTTC	14	few	TRBJ2-7	-	TRBV7-9
CASSPGLSGTQYF	TGTGCCAGCAGCCCAGGGTTATCGGGGACCCAGTACTTC	13	-	TRBJ2-5	-	TRBV11-2